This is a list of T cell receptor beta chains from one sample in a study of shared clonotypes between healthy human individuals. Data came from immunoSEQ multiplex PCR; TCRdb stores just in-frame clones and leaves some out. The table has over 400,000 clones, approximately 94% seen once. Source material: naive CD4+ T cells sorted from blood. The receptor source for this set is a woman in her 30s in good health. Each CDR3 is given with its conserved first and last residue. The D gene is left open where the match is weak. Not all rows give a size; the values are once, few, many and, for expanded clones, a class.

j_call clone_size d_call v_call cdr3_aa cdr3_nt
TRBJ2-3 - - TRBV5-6 CASRRVRSAQYF TGTGCCAGCAGACGAGTAAGATCCGCGCAGTATTTT
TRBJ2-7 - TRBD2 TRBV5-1 CASSLEREVYEQYF TGCGCCAGCAGCTTGGAGCGGGAGGTCTACGAGCAGTACTTC
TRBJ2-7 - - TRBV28 CASSGGVSYEQYF TGTGCCAGCAGTGGGGGTGTGAGCTACGAGCAGTACTTC
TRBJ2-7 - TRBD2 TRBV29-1 CSVEGGSGSIYEQYF TGCAGCGTTGAAGGAGGTAGCGGGAGCATCTACGAGCAGTACTTC
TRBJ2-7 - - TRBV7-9 CASSLGSPTNYEQYF TGTGCCAGCAGCCTCGGGAGTCCGACCAACTACGAGCAGTACTTC
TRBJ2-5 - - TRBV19 CASSLAWGQETQYF TGTGCCAGTAGCCTGGCATGGGGTCAAGAGACCCAGTACTTC
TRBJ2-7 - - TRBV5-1 CASSLLRTAYEQYF TGCGCCAGCAGCTTGTTGCGCACGGCCTACGAGCAGTACTTC
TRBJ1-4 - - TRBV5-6 CASSQRRSNEKLFF TGTGCCAGCAGCCAAAGGAGATCCAATGAAAAACTGTTTTTT
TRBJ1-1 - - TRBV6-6 CASTLDGGRGAEAFF TGTGCCAGCACCCTGGACGGGGGCAGGGGAGCTGAAGCTTTCTTT
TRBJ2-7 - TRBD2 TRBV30 CAWSRGTSGTEQYF TGTGCCTGGTCAAGGGGGACTAGCGGGACCGAGCAGTACTTC
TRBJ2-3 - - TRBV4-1 CASSQAADTQYF TGCGCCAGCAGCCAAGCGGCAGATACGCAGTATTTT
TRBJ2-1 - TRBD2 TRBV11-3 CASSYVGLAGGRNEQFF TGTGCCAGCAGCTACGTGGGACTAGCGGGAGGTAGGAATGAGCAGTTCTTC
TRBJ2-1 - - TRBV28 CASSGDIILSEQFF TGTGCCAGCAGTGGGGACATTATCCTGAGTGAGCAGTTCTTC
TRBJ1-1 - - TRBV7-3 CASSPNTGNTEAFF TGTGCCAGCAGCCCGAATACAGGGAACACTGAAGCTTTCTTT
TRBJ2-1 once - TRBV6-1 CASSEDRTYGAGDQDEQFF TGTGCCAGCAGTGAAGATCGCACCTATGGGGCAGGGGATCAGGATGAGCAGTTCTTC
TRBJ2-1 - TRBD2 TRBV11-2 CASTELASGEQFF TGTGCCAGCACCGAACTAGCGTCTGGTGAGCAGTTCTTC
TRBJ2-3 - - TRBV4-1 CASSQEGVTNTDTQYF TGCGCCAGCAGCCAAGAGGGGGTTACTAACACAGATACGCAGTATTTT
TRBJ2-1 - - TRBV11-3 CASSASPGREQFF TGTGCCAGCAGCGCCTCCCCGGGGCGTGAGCAGTTCTTC
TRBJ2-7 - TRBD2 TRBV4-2 CASSQGLAGSYEQYF TGTGCCAGCAGCCAAGGACTAGCGGGATCCTACGAGCAGTACTTC
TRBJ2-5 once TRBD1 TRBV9 CASSERDRARETQYF TGTGCCAGCAGCGAGCGGGACAGGGCCCGAGAGACCCAGTACTTC
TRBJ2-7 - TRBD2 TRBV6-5 CASSYTERDWPYEQYF TGTGCCAGCAGTTACACCGAGCGGGATTGGCCCTACGAGCAGTACTTC
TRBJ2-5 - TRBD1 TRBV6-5 CASRIQGEETQYF TGTGCCAGCAGGATTCAGGGGGAAGAGACCCAGTACTTC
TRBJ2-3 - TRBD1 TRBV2 CASTDRNTDTQYF TGTGCCAGCACGGACAGGAACACAGATACGCAGTATTTT
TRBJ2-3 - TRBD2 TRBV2 CASRDDELAGGRTDTQYF TGTGCCAGCAGAGACGACGAATTAGCGGGAGGGCGCACAGATACGCAGTATTTT
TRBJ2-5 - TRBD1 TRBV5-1 CASSPRDRRTQETQYF TGCGCCAGCAGCCCAAGGGACAGAAGAACTCAAGAGACCCAGTACTTC
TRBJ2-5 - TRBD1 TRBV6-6 CASSYSTGMETQYF TGTGCCAGCAGTTACTCGACAGGGATGGAGACCCAGTACTTC
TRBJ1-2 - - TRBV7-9 CASSFPRFMGGRVRGYTF TGTGCCAGCAGCTTCCCCAGGTTCATGGGAGGACGGGTTCGTGGCTACACCTTC
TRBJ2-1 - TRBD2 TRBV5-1 CASSLGLAEYNEQFF TGCGCCAGCAGCTTGGGACTAGCGGAGTACAATGAGCAGTTCTTC
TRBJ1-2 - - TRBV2 CASRGGGGFGYTF TGTGCCAGCAGGGGAGGAGGGGGGTTTGGCTACACCTTC
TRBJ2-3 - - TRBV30 CAWSDPPGKYF TGTGCCTGGAGTGACCCTCCGGGCAAGTATTTT
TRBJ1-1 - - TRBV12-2 CASRPTGVNTEAFF TGTGCAAGTCGCCCCACAGGAGTGAACACTGAAGCTTTCTTT
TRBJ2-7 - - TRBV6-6 CASTGKGPSYEQYF TGTGCCAGCACGGGGAAGGGCCCATCCTACGAGCAGTACTTC
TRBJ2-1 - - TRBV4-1 CATGHNPRGSYNEQFF TGCGCCACCGGTCACAATCCAAGGGGGTCCTACAATGAGCAGTTCTTC
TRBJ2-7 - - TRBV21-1 CASIGWMPEQYF TGTGCCAGCATCGGTTGGATGCCCGAGCAGTACTTC
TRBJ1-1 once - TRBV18 CASSQTGQTEAFF TGTGCCAGCTCTCAGACAGGACAGACTGAAGCTTTCTTT
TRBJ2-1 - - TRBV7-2 CASSLGASSDEQFF TGTGCCAGCAGCTTAGGAGCTAGCAGCGATGAGCAGTTCTTC
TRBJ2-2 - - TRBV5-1 CASSHGERHTGELFF TGCGCCAGCAGCCACGGGGAGCGGCACACCGGGGAGCTGTTTTTT